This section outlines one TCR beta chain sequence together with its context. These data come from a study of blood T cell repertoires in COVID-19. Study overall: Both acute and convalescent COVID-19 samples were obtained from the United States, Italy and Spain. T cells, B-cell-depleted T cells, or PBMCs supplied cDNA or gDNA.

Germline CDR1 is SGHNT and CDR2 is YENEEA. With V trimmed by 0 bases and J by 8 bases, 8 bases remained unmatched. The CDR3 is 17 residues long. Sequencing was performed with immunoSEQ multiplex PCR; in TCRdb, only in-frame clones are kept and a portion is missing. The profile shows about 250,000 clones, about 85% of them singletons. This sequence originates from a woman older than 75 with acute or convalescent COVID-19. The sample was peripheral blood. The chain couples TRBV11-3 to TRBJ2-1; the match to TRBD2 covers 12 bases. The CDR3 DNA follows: TGTGCCAGCAGCTTAGAGGGTCTAGCGGGGGGGCCAGATGAGCAGTTCTTC. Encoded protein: CASSLEGLAGGPDEQFF. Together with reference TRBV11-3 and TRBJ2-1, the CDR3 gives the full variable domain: EAGVVQSPRYKIIEKKQPVAFWCNPISGHNTLYWYLQNLGQGPELLIRYENEEAVDDSQLPKDRFSAERLKGVDSTLKIQPAELGDSAVYLCASSLEGLAGGPDEQFFGPGTRLTVL.